This paragraph reports one TCR beta chain. Its antigen is currently unknown. Only in-frame clones appear in the TCRdb table, and some are missing; sequencing was by immunoSEQ multiplex PCR. Altogether around 6,800 clones are present, roughly a quarter being singletons, with the ten largest covering 8.5% to 10%. The data derive from a study of sequential checkpoint blockade in melanoma. The overall study: Arm A got nivolumab then ipilimumab; arm B the reverse, 1:1. TCRβ was sequenced from DNA of 91 pretreatment tumors.

Treatment here: randomized to nivolumab then ipilimumab (arm A) or the reverse (arm B). V was trimmed by 3 bases and J by 0 bases, leaving 8 bases between them. CDR3 size: 13 residues. Germline V gene sequence: CDR1 SQVTM, CDR2 ANQGSEA. Study observations and caveats: About 30 times likelier clinical benefit followed increased tumor T-cell fraction and clonality. T-cell fraction and clonality followed PD-L1 and CD8+ counts, not mutational load.

The source of this sequence is a human donor with melanoma. The sample consisted of tumor tissue (inferred from file names), taken from a patient given nivolumab and ipilimumab in sequence. The V and J genes are TRBV29-1 and TRBJ1-1; D unresolved. The DNA of the CDR3 is TGCAGCGTTGAGGTCGGACTGAACACTGAAGCTTTCTTT. As protein: CSVEVGLNTEAFF. Combining the CDR3 with reference TRBV29-1 and TRBJ1-1 gives the whole variable domain SAVISQKPSRDICQRGTSLTIQCQVDSQVTMMFWYRQQPGQSLTLIATANQGSEATYESGFVIDKFPISRPNLTFSTLTVSNMSPEDSSIYLCSVEVGLNTEAFFGQGTRLTVV.